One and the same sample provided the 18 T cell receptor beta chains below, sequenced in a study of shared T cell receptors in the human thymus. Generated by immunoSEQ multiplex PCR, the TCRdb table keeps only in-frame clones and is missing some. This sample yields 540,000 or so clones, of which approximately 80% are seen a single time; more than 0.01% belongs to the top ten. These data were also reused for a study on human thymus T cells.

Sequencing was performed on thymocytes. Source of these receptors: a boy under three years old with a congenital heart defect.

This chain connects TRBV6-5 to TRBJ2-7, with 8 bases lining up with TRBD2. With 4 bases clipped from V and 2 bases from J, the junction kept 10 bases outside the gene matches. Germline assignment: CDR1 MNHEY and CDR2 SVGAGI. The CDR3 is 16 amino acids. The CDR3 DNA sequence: TGTGCCAGCAGTTCCGGGACTAGAGAGACTCCCTACGAGCAGTACTTC. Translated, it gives CASSSGTRETPYEQYF.

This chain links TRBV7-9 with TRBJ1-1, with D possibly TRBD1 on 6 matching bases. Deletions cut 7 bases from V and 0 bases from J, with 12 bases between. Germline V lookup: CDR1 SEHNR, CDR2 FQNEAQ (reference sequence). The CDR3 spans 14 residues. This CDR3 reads CASTTTGMNTEAFF. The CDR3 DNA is TGTGCCAGCACCACGACAGGCATGAACACTGAAGCTTTCTTT. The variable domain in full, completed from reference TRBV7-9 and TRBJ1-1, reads DTGVSQNPRHKITKRGQNVTFRCDPISEHNRLYWYRQTLGQGPEFLTYFQNEAQLEKSRLLSDRFSAERPKGSFSTLEIQRTEQGDSAMYLCASTTTGMNTEAFFGQGTRLTVV.

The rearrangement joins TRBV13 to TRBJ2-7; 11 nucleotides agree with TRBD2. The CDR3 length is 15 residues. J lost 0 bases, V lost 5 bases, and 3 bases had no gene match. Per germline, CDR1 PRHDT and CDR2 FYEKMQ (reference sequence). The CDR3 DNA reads TGTGCCAGCAGCCCCCTAGCGGGAGGCTCCTACGAGCAGTACTTC. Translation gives CASSPLAGGSYEQYF.

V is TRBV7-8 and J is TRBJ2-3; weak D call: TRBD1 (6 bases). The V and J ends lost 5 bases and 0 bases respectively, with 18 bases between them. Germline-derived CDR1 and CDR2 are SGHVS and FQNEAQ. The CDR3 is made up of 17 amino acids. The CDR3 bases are TGTGCCAGCAGCCCACCCGGGACAACCCCTAGCACAGATACGCAGTATTTT. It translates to CASSPPGTTPSTDTQYF.

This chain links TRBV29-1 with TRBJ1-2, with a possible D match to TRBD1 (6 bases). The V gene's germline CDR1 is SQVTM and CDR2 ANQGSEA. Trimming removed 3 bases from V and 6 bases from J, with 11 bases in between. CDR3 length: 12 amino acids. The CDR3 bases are TGCAGCGTTGACACAGGGATGGATGGCTACACCTTC. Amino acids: CSVDTGMDGYTF.

The CDR3 sequence is CATSRTDSPGEQYF. The CDR3 DNA reads TGTGCCACCAGCAGAACCGACAGCCCTGGCGAGCAGTACTTC. V gene TRBV15 combines with J gene TRBJ2-7; a possible D gene is TRBD1 (5 bases). The CDR3 contains 14 residues. Germline values: CDR1 LNHNV, CDR2 YYDKDF (reference sequence). Trimming took 2 bases from V and 6 from J, leaving 14 bases between them.

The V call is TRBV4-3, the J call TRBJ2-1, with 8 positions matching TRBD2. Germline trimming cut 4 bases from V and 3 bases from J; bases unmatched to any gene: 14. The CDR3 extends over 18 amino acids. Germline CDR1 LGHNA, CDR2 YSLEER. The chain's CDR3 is CASSPETSSGSRYNEQFF. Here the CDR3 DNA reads TGCGCCAGCAGCCCAGAAACTTCCAGCGGGAGTCGCTACAATGAGCAGTTCTTC.

The CDR3 DNA reads as TGTGCCAGCTCGCCCAAACAGGAAAACGGCAATCAGCCCCAGCATTTT. Its protein product is CASSPKQENGNQPQHF. This chain connects TRBV18 to TRBJ1-5, with D possibly being TRBD1 (5 bases). V was clipped by 6 bases and J by 2 bases, with 17 bases between them. The CDR3 loop spans 16 amino acids. CDR1 and CDR2 (germline): KGHSH, LQKENI.

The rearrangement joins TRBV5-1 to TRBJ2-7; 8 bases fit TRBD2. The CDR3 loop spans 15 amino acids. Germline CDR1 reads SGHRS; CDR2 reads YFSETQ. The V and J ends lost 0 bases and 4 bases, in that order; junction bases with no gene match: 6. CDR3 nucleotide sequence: TGCGCCAGCAGCTTGGACCGGGAGGGGGATTACGAGCAGTACTTC. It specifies CASSLDREGDYEQYF.

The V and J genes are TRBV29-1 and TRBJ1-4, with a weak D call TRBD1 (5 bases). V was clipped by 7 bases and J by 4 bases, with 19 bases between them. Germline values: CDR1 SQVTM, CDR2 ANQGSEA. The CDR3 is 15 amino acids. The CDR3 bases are TGCAGCGCCTGGGGCGGGGTTGGGGGTAATGAAAAACTGTTTTTT. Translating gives CSAWGGVGGNEKLFF.

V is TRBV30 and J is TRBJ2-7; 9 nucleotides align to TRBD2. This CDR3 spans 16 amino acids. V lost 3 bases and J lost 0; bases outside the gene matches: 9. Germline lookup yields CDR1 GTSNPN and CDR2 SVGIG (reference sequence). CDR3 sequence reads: CAWRKGLATFSYEQYF. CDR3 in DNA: TGTGCCTGGAGAAAAGGACTAGCGACCTTCTCCTACGAGCAGTACTTC.

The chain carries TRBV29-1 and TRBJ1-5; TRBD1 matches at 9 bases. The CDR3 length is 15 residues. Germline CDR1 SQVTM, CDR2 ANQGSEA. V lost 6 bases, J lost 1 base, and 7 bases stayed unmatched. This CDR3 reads CSVGGQGGSNQPQHF. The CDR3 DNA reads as TGCAGCGTGGGGGGACAGGGAGGGAGCAATCAGCCCCAGCATTTT. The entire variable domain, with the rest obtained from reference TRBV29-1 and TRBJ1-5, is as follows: SAVISQKPSRDICQRGTSLTIQCQVDSQVTMMFWYRQQPGQSLTLIATANQGSEATYESGFVIDKFPISRPNLTFSTLTVSNMSPEDSSIYLCSVGGQGGSNQPQHFGDGTRLSIL.

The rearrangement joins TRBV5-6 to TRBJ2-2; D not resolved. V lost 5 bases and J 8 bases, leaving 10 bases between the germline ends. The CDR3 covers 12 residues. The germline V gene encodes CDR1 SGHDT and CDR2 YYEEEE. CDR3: CASRRLRGELFF. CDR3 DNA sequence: TGTGCCAGCAGGAGGTTAAGAGGGGAGCTGTTTTTT.

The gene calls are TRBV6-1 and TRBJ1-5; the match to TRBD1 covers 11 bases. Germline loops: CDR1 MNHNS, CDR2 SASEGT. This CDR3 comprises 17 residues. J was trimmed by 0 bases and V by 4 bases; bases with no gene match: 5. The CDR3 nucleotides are TGTGCCAGCAGTGGAGGGACAGGGGGGTATAGCAATCAGCCCCAGCATTTT. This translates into CASSGGTGGYSNQPQHF.

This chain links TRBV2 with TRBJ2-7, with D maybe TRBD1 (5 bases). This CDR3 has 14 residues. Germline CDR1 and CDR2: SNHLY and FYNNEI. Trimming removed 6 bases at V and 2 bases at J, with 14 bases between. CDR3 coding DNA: TGTGCCAGCAGCTCCCAGGGCGCTACCTACGAGCAGTACTTC. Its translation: CASSSQGATYEQYF.

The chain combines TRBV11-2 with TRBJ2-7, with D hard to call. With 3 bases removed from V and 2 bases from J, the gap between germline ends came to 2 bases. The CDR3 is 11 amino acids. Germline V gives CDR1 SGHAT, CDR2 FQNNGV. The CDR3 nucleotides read TGTGCCAGCAGCTTCGCCTACGAGCAGTACTTC. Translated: CASSFAYEQYF.

The chain's CDR3 is CSVEGDSTGELFF. The CDR3 DNA reads as TGCAGCGTTGAAGGGGACAGCACCGGGGAGCTGTTTTTT. This chain uses TRBV29-1 with TRBJ2-2; 7 bases are a match to TRBD1. The junction had 0 bases not matched to a gene; V was cut back by 1 base and J by 4 bases. The V gene's germline CDR1 is SQVTM and CDR2 ANQGSEA. The CDR3 has 13 amino acids.

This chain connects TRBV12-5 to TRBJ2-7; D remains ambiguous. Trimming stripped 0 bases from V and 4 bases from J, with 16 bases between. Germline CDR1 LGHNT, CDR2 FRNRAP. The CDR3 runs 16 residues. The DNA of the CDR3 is TGTGCTAGTGGTTTGGTGGGTGGGCAGGAACCTTACGAGCAGTACTTC. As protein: CASGLVGGQEPYEQYF. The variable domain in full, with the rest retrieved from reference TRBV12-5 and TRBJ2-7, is DARVTQTPRHKVTEMGQEVTMRCQPILGHNTVFWYRQTMMQGLELLAYFRNRAPLDDSGMPKDRFSAEMPDATLATLKIQPSEPRDSAVYFCASGLVGGQEPYEQYFGPGTRLTVT.